This TCR beta chain was identified during a study of a mutant IDH1 vaccine in newly diagnosed glioma. TCRdb's table, derived via immunoSEQ multiplex PCR, lists solely in-frame clones and lacks some. The table records 30,000 to 40,000 clones, approximately 89% of them present only once. Time point reported: week 47, end of study. The content of each vaccine dose was 300 ug of mutant IDH1 20-mer peptide, and topical imiquimod accompanied it. With respect to this clone: Its antigen is not identified.

The sequence was obtained from a man aged 40-50 years with glioma. This material consisted of PBMCs, taken from a glioma patient whose treatment included an IDH1 peptide vaccine.

The CDR3 DNA follows: TGTGCCAGCAGCCAAGCGTTGGAGACCCAGTACTTC. It encodes CASSQALETQYF. V and J are TRBV16 and TRBJ2-5; D is unclear. The germline V gene encodes CDR1 KGHSY and CDR2 FQNENV. The length of the CDR3 is 12 residues. V shed 2 bases and J shed 5 bases, with 6 bases lying between them.